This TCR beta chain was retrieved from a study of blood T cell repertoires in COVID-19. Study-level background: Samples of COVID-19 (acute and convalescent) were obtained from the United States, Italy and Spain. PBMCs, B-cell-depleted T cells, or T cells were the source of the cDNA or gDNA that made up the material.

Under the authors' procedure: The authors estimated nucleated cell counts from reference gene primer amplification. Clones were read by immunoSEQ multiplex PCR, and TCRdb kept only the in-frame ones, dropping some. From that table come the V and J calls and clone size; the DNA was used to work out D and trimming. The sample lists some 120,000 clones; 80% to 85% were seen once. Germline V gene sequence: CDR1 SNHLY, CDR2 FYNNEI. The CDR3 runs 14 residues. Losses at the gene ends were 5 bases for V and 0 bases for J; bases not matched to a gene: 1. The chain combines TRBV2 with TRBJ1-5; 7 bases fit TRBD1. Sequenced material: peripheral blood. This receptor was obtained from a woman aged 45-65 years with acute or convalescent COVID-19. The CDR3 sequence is CASSWDSSNQPQHF. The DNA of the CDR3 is TGTGCCAGCAGTTGGGACAGTAGCAATCAGCCCCAGCATTTT.